This T cell receptor (beta chain) comes out of a study of blood T cells in healthy people across ages (dated by TCRdb to about 2015). Concerning the study at large: Template switching captured roughly one uniquely barcoded TCR beta cDNA molecule per two T cells in model experiments. Two additional independent replicas of 1 million unique cDNA reads from the same blood draw were analyzed for two donors (one aged 18 to 30 and one aged 80 or older). Age-related changes in TCR beta repertoire diversity were measured in the study by deep sequencing normalized with unique cDNA molecular identifiers. Donors were grouped into four age groups: young (average approximately 16 years), middle-aged (less than 40), aged (over 55) and long-lived (around 82). To avoid experimental bias, donors of different ages were spread randomly across the sequencing lanes.

The donors were 40 or so Caucasian individuals from Russia, aged about 6 to 95 years, who were systemically healthy. About 9.6 milliliters of peripheral blood were collected from each donor into EDTA-treated Vacutainer tubes. Ficoll-Paque density-gradient centrifugation was used to isolate PBMCs, with at least 6.5 million obtained per sample. Trizol reagent was used to extract total RNA from the PBMCs, yielding at least 6 micrograms per sample. For every donor, flow cytometry on a PBMC aliquot measured the percentage of naive CD45RAhigh/CD27high T cells. Based on the germline V gene, the CDR1 and CDR2 sequences are MNHEY and SVGEGT. Inclusive of the bounding cysteine and phenylalanine, the CDR3 is 16 residues long. This entry keeps only the CDR3 DNA: 48 bases, framed from base 1. Trimming accounts for 6 bases at V and 2 bases at J, while the number of junction bases matched to no gene is 9. Library method: 5' RACE. For sequencing, an Illumina HiSeq 2500 was employed. A second PCR of about 6 to 11 cycles was run with a J-beta primer mix and a sample-barcoded 5' primer. A template-switch 5' adaptor carrying 12 random nucleotides introduced a unique molecular identifier onto each TCR beta cDNA molecule. At least 3 million CDR3-containing paired-end reads were obtained from each sample. The Mint cDNA synthesis kit, primed by a TRBC-specific oligonucleotide, was used to synthesize first-strand cDNA from all RNA. All cDNA was treated with uracil-DNA glycosylase and then went through a first 18-cycle PCR with the universal primers M1SS and BC2_uni_R. The original methods were these. Each sample was normalized by randomly selecting 1 million high-quality reads, each carrying a distinct molecular identifier. Instead of being binned into consensus sequences, reads with shared molecular identifiers were discarded. MiTCR, set to a Q25 quality threshold and the strictest error-elimination algorithm, was used for CDR3 identification, clonotype clustering and error correction. A nonparametric unseen species model with Euler transformation was used to estimate lower-bound total TCR beta diversity. Starting from the raw public reads, TCRdb applied fastp trimming at Q25, assembled clones with MiXCR and retained in-frame beta chains. Each record represents a unique CDR3 protein, reported with the most common genes and DNA among its rows. The V and J calls follow TCRdb's processing rather than the paper's. Counted in this sample were around 600,000 distinct CDR3 sequences; roughly 48% of them appeared once. Together, the top ten hold 20% to 25% of the sample.

Findings and caveats that apply to the study as a whole: Observed TCR beta diversity per million T cells fell roughly linearly with age, and a significant reduction was already apparent by age roughly 40. Conclusive comparison of naive and antigen-experienced compartments was prevented by the profiling of bulk unsorted PBMCs. Observed TCR beta diversity correlated strongly with the percentage of naive T cells measured by flow cytometry. Compared with the aged group, the long-lived group had more naive CD4+ T cells, fewer expanded clones and increased TCR diversity, a pattern suggesting age selection. Estimates of total diversity from one million sequenced T cells were regarded as lower bounds and underestimates. Because the CMV infection status of the donors was unknown, age-related changes in expanded clonotypes may potentially have been confounded.

Notes on this clonotype: This clone's antigen is unknown. Base qualities are not at hand, and no much larger clone is one base apart.

Recombination connected TRBV6-2 or TRBV6-3 to TRBJ2-3, and 9 bases in between align with TRBD1. This receptor was taken from a man older than 75 in good health. The sequencing input was blood. In nucleotide form, the sequence is TGTGCCAGCAGATCCCGGGACAGGGAATTCACAGATACGCAGTATTTT. It translates to CASRSRDREFTDTQYF.